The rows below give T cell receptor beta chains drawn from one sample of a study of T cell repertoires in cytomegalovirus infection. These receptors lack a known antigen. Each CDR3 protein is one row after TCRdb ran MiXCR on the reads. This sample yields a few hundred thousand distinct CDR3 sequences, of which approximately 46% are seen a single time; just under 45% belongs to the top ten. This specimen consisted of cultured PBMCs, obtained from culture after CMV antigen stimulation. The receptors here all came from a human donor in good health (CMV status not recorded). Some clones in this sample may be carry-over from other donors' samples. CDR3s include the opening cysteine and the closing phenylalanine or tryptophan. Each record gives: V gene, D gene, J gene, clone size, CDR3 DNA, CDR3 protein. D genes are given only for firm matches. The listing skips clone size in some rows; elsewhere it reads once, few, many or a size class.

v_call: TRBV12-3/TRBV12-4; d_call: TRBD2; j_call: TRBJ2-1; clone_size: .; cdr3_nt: TGTGCCAGCAGCCCCCCCGGACTAGCTTACAATGAGCAGTTCTTC; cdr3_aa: CASSPPGLAYNEQFF
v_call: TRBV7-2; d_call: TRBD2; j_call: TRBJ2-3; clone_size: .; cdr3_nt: TGTGCCAGCAGCCCTACGGGGACTAGCGGGTTAAAGCAGTATTTT; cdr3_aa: CASSPTGTSGLKQYF
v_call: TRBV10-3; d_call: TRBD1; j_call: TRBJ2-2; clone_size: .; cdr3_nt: TGTGCCATCAGCAATAGACAGGGCGGTACCGGGGAGCTGTTTTTT; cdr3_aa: CAISNRQGGTGELFF
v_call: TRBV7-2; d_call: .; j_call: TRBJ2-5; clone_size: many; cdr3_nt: TGTGCCAGCAGCTTACGGCGAGGAGAGACCCAGTACTTC; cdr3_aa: CASSLRRGETQYF
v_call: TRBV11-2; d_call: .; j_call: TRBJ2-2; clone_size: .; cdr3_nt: TGTGCCAGCAGCTTATCGGCGGAAACCGGGGAGCTGTTTTTT; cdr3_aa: CASSLSAETGELFF
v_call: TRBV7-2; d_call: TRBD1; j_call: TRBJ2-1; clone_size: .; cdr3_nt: TGTGCCAGCAGCTTAGAGGGCCGACAGGGGGCGCTCAATGAGCAGTTCTTC; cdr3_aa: CASSLEGRQGALNEQFF
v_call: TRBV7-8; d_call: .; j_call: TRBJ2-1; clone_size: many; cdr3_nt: TGTGCCAGCAGCAAACCTAGCGCCATAGACCTGTACAATGAGCAGTTCTTC; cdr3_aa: CASSKPSAIDLYNEQFF
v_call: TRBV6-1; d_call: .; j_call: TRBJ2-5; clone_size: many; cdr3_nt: TGTGCCAGCAGTGACTCGTACCAAGAGACCCAGTACTTC; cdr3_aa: CASSDSYQETQYF
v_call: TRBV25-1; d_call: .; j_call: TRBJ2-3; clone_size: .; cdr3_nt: TGTGCCAGCAGCGGACTACAGTCCCGCGGCTCAGATACGCAGTATTTT; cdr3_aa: CASSGLQSRGSDTQYF
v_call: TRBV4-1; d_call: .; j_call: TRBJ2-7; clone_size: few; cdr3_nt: TGCGCCAGCAGCCCCCAGGGTGAGGGCATGGACGAGCAGTACTTC; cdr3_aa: CASSPQGEGMDEQYF
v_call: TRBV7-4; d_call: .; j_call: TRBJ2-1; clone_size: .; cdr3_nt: TGTGCCAGCAGCTTAGCGCGGCTCTCTACCTACAATGAGCAGTTCTTC; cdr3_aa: CASSLARLSTYNEQFF
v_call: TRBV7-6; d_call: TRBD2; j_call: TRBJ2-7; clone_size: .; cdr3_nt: TGTGCCAGCAGCTTATCCGGGAGGGAAGGCGAGCAGTACTTC; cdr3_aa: CASSLSGREGEQYF
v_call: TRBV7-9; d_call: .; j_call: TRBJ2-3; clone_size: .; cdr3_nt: TGTGCCAGCAGCGTCAGGGTTGCAGATACGCAGTATTTT; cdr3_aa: CASSVRVADTQYF